This entry lists 30 T cell receptor beta chains sequenced from one sample in a study of T cells expressing NK-cell markers. One entry per CDR3 protein, without DNA, is what TCRdb gives after re-calling the 5' RACE reads. The sample table sets out 200,000 to 300,000 distinct CDR3 sequences. Source material: blood T cells: a sorted CD56 or NKG2C T cell subset, CD4+ or CD8+ T cells, or bulk PBMC T cells (not recorded which). All receptors derive from a young man in good health.

The J gene is TRBJ1-5, the V gene TRBV5-5; TCRdb names TRBD1, which stays unverified in the absence of DNA. CDR1 and CDR2 from the germline V gene are SGHKS and YYEKEE (reference sequence). CDR3 length: 15 residues. This CDR3 reads CASSEYGTGNQPQHF.

The chain has TRBV6-5 and TRBJ2-2; TCRdb outputs TRBD1, but without DNA this stays unchecked. This CDR3 spans 19 amino acids. Germline-derived CDR1 and CDR2 are MNHEY and SVGAGI. This CDR3 is CASSYNPHGQGINTGELFF.

This chain connects TRBV6-5 to TRBJ2-4. The CDR3 loop spans 13 amino acids. Germline-derived CDR1 and CDR2 are MNHEY and SVGAGI. The CDR3 sequence: CASSSRTKNIQYF.

V usage is TRBV20-1 and J usage is TRBJ2-3; TCRdb proposes TRBD1, but this gene call is untestable without DNA. Looked up from germline, CDR1 is DFQATT and CDR2 is SNEGSKA (reference sequence). The CDR3 loop spans 12 amino acids. The CDR3 here is CSASGSQATQYF.

The chain links TRBV6-4 to TRBJ2-2; the D gene TCRdb calls, TRBD1, cannot be checked with no DNA. The length of the CDR3 is 14 residues. The germline V gene encodes CDR1 MRHNA and CDR2 SNTAGT. CDR3 amino acids: CASRITGNTGELFF.

The chain has TRBV20-1 and TRBJ1-4; the TCRdb D gene call, TRBD1, has no DNA to confirm it. The CDR3 contains 15 residues. CDR1 is DFQATT and CDR2 is SNEGSKA in the germline V gene (reference sequence). CDR3 region: CSAAGTGSANEKLFF.

The chain combines TRBV6-1 with TRBJ1-4; TCRdb selects TRBD1, and the lack of DNA leaves this call unchecked. The CDR3 has 14 residues. CDR1 and CDR2 from the germline V gene are MNHNS and SASEGT. The CDR3 sequence: CASSLTAVNEKLFF.

The chain has TRBV29-1 and TRBJ1-1; TCRdb calls TRBD1, which cannot be checked without DNA. This CDR3 is 12 amino acids long. The V gene's germline CDR1 is SQVTM and CDR2 ANQGSEA. The CDR3 region is CSGGQLTLGAFF. The complete variable domain, with remaining parts taken from reference TRBV29-1 and TRBJ1-1, reads SAVISQKPSRDICQRGTSLTIQCQVDSQVTMMFWYRQQPGQSLTLIATANQGSEATYESGFVIDKFPISRPNLTFSTLTVSNMSPEDSSIYLCSGGQLTLGAFFGQGTRLTVV.

CDR3 sequence: CASSPNLEEKLFF. The rearrangement joins TRBV19 to TRBJ1-4. Germline CDR1 and CDR2: LNHDA and SQIVND (reference sequence). The CDR3 sequence is 13 residues long.

This rearrangement joins TRBV3-1 to TRBJ2-7; TCRdb's D call, TRBD2, is unchecked because there is no DNA. Germline CDR1 and CDR2: LGHDT and YNNKEL (reference sequence). The CDR3 runs 15 residues. This chain's CDR3 is CASSPGLAVAYEQYF.

The genes are TRBV4-3 and TRBJ2-7; without DNA, the TCRdb call of TRBD1 cannot be checked. The CDR3 spans 14 residues. Germline values: CDR1 LGHNA, CDR2 YSLEER. The CDR3 here is CASSQTGSTYEQYF.

The V call is TRBV6-1, the J call TRBJ2-3; the D call from TCRdb, TRBD1, cannot be confirmed without DNA. CDR1 and CDR2 from the germline V gene are MNHNS and SASEGT. This CDR3 is 15 amino acids long. CDR3 amino acids: CASRGRDLGTDTQYF.

The chain couples TRBV29-1 to TRBJ2-1; TCRdb's assignment of TRBD2 cannot be checked, as there is no DNA. CDR3 length equals 17 residues. Looked up from germline, CDR1 is SQVTM and CDR2 is ANQGSEA. The CDR3 reads CSVEDLVLAGGSLPPFF.

V usage is TRBV12-3 or TRBV12-4 and J usage is TRBJ2-3; the D gene TCRdb calls, TRBD2, cannot be checked with no DNA. The CDR3 is 16 amino acids. CDR3 region: CASSFGSGLSTDTQYF.

The chain joins TRBV12-3 or TRBV12-4 to TRBJ2-6; no DNA is available, so the TRBD1 call from TCRdb remains unchecked. The CDR3 contains 15 residues. The CDR3 protein is CASTSGGSGANVLTF.

J is TRBJ1-5 and V is TRBV15; the D call from TCRdb, TRBD1, cannot be confirmed without DNA. In germline, CDR1 is LNHNV, CDR2 YYDKDF (reference sequence). This CDR3 has 16 residues. This CDR3 reads CATSSGDRGTYQPQHF.

The V call is TRBV6-1, the J call TRBJ1-4; the D call of TRBD1 rests on TCRdb alone, since no DNA is present to check it. The length of the CDR3 is 16 residues. Per the germline V gene, CDR1 is MNHNS and CDR2 is SASEGT. CDR3 region: CASSRQGIRVNEKLFF.

The genes are TRBV6-5 and TRBJ2-3; TCRdb calls TRBD2, which cannot be checked without DNA. The CDR3 is 17 residues long. CDR1 MNHEY and CDR2 SVGAGI come from the germline V gene. Here the CDR3 reads CASSYTWTSGSSDTQYF.

The chain combines TRBV18 with TRBJ2-3; the D call of TRBD2 rests on TCRdb alone, since no DNA is present to check it. Looked up from germline, CDR1 is KGHSH and CDR2 is LQKENI. This CDR3 contains 16 residues. The CDR3 here is CASSPRTFSSTDTQYF. Full variable domain (remainder filled in from reference TRBV18 and TRBJ2-3): NAGVMQNPRHLVRRRGQEARLRCSPMKGHSHVYWYRQLPEEGLKFMVYLQKENIIDESGMPKERFSAEFPKEGPSILRIQQVVRGDSAAYFCASSPRTFSSTDTQYFGPGTRLTVL.

The V call is TRBV5-5, the J call TRBJ1-2. The CDR3 has 15 amino acids. Germline V gene lookup returns CDR1 SGHKS and CDR2 YYEKEE (reference sequence). The CDR3 here is CASSLGTSTNYGYTF.

The V and J genes are TRBV20-1 and TRBJ2-1. This CDR3 is 13 amino acids long. Germline CDR1 reads DFQATT; CDR2 reads SNEGSKA (reference sequence). The CDR3 protein is CSARGSWNNEQFF.

The rearrangement joins TRBV2 to TRBJ2-5; as DNA is missing, the TRBD2 call by TCRdb cannot be tested. CDR3 length equals 13 residues. Germline V lookup: CDR1 SNHLY, CDR2 FYNNEI. CDR3 region: CASSDSPTGTQYF.

The chain is built from TRBV12-3 or TRBV12-4 and TRBJ1-1. The CDR3 is 14 amino acids. CDR3 residues: CASSPGPRGTEAFF.

The rearrangement uses TRBV3-1 and TRBJ2-1; TCRdb picks TRBD2, but there is no DNA to check that call. CDR1 LGHDT and CDR2 YNNKEL come from the germline V gene (reference sequence). This CDR3 is built from 14 residues. The CDR3 protein is CASSHLAGGDEQFF.

The chain links TRBV12-3 or TRBV12-4 to TRBJ1-2. This CDR3 has 14 amino acids. The CDR3 loop is CASSGGRANYGYTF.

J is TRBJ2-1 and V is TRBV5-5; there is no DNA to check the TCRdb D call of TRBD1. CDR3 length equals 15 residues. CDR1 and CDR2 (germline): SGHKS, YYEKEE (reference sequence). The CDR3 sequence is CASSWTGTMDNEQFF.

The V gene is TRBV18, the J gene TRBJ2-1; TCRdb's D call of TRBD2 is untestable without DNA. Germline V gene sequence: CDR1 KGHSH, CDR2 LQKENI. This CDR3 region has 16 residues. CDR3 protein: CASSPGLAGGINEQFF. Looking up the rest from reference TRBV18 and TRBJ2-1 gives the full variable domain: NAGVMQNPRHLVRRRGQEARLRCSPMKGHSHVYWYRQLPEEGLKFMVYLQKENIIDESGMPKERFSAEFPKEGPSILRIQQVVRGDSAAYFCASSPGLAGGINEQFFGPGTRLTVL.

The chain employs TRBV29-1 and TRBJ2-1. Germline CDR1 SQVTM, CDR2 ANQGSEA. The CDR3 covers 13 residues. The CDR3: CSVEFRVHNEQFF.

The chain carries TRBV30 and TRBJ2-2; TCRdb's D gene call, TRBD1, goes unchecked for lack of DNA. Germline V CDR1 and CDR2: GTSNPN, SVGIG (reference sequence). This CDR3 contains 14 residues. This CDR3 reads CAWKSGSNTGELFF.

V and J are TRBV5-6 and TRBJ1-5; lacking DNA, the TRBD1 call made by TCRdb goes unchecked. This CDR3 has 18 amino acids. Germline V gene sequence: CDR1 SGHDT, CDR2 YYEEEE. This chain's CDR3 is CASSLGVGKPYSNQPQHF.